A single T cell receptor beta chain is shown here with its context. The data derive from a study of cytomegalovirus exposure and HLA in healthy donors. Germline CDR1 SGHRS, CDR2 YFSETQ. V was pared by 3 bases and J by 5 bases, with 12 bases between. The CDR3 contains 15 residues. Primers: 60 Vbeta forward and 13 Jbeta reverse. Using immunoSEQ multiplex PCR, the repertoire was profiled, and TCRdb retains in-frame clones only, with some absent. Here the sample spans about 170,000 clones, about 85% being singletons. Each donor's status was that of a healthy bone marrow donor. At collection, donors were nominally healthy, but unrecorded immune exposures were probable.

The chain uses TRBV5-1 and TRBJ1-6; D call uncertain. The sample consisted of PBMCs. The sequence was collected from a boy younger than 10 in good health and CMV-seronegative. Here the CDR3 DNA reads TGCGCCAGCAGCTCTCGATCCAGCGATAATTCACCCCTCCACTTT. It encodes CASSSRSSDNSPLHF.